This TCR beta chain was recovered during a study of T-cell reconstitution after alpha-beta-depleted transplantation in children. This clonotype was counted between two and nine times. The library targeted TCRbeta and was prepared with unique molecular identifiers. TCRdb called the PCR reads again in MiXCR, with one record for every CDR3 protein. The sample lists about 980,000 distinct CDR3 sequences; 25% to 30% were seen once. This sample comprised PBMCs, mostly from graft donor cells, obtained 360 days after TCRalphabeta/CD19-depleted stem cell transplant. This TCR was sampled from a boy less than two years old who had a stem cell transplant for SCID, so the T cells may come from the graft donor.

The CDR3, as DNA: TGTGCCAGCAGTGCGCTGGGACGTACCCTCCATGGGGATACGCAGTATTTT. This encodes CASSALGRTLHGDTQYF. This sequence joins TRBV2 and TRBJ2-3; the D call may be TRBD1 or TRBD2 (5 bases each). CDR1 and CDR2 (germline): SNHLY, FYNNEI. The CDR3 has 17 residues. Trimming pared 4 bases from V and 6 bases from J, leaving 23 bases between.